This entry describes one T cell receptor beta chain. The data were taken from a study of blood T cell repertoires in COVID-19. For the study at large: COVID-19 samples collected from the United States, Italy and Spain covered acute and convalescent phases.

Deletions cut 4 bases from V and 2 bases from J, with 14 bases between. The CDR3 sequence is 15 residues long. From germline, CDR1 is SGHRS and CDR2 YFSETQ. The table came from immunoSEQ multiplex PCR; TCRdb's copy has only in-frame clones and leaves some out. The sample lists roughly 66,000 clones; around 82% were seen once. The sequenced sample was peripheral blood. The TCR comes from a man aged 55 to 70 with acute or convalescent COVID-19. V is TRBV5-1 and J is TRBJ2-3; D perhaps matches TRBD2 (6 bases). The CDR3 is CASSRLGPSTDTQYF. Written as DNA, the CDR3 is TGCGCCAGCAGCAGACTAGGCCCGTCCACAGATACGCAGTATTTT.